This TCR beta chain was retrieved from a study of T cell changes during pregnancy in multiple sclerosis. Using immunoSEQ multiplex PCR, the repertoire was profiled, and TCRdb retains in-frame clones only, with some absent. The sample records more than 30,000 clones, about 89% being singletons. The clonotype comes from a female donor in good health, enrolled as a control in a pregnancy study. The starting material was CD4+ T cells from peripheral blood mononuclear cells, obtained in the third trimester of pregnancy.

The CDR3 loop reads CASSNLGTTNQPQHF. In DNA, the CDR3 is TGTGCCAGTAGTAACCTCGGGACAACCAATCAGCCCCAGCATTTT. The chain carries TRBV19 and TRBJ1-5; D is perhaps TRBD1 (6 bases). CDR1 LNHDA and CDR2 SQIVND come from the germline V gene (reference sequence). This CDR3 contains 15 residues. Trimming removed 4 bases at V and 3 bases at J, with 13 bases between.